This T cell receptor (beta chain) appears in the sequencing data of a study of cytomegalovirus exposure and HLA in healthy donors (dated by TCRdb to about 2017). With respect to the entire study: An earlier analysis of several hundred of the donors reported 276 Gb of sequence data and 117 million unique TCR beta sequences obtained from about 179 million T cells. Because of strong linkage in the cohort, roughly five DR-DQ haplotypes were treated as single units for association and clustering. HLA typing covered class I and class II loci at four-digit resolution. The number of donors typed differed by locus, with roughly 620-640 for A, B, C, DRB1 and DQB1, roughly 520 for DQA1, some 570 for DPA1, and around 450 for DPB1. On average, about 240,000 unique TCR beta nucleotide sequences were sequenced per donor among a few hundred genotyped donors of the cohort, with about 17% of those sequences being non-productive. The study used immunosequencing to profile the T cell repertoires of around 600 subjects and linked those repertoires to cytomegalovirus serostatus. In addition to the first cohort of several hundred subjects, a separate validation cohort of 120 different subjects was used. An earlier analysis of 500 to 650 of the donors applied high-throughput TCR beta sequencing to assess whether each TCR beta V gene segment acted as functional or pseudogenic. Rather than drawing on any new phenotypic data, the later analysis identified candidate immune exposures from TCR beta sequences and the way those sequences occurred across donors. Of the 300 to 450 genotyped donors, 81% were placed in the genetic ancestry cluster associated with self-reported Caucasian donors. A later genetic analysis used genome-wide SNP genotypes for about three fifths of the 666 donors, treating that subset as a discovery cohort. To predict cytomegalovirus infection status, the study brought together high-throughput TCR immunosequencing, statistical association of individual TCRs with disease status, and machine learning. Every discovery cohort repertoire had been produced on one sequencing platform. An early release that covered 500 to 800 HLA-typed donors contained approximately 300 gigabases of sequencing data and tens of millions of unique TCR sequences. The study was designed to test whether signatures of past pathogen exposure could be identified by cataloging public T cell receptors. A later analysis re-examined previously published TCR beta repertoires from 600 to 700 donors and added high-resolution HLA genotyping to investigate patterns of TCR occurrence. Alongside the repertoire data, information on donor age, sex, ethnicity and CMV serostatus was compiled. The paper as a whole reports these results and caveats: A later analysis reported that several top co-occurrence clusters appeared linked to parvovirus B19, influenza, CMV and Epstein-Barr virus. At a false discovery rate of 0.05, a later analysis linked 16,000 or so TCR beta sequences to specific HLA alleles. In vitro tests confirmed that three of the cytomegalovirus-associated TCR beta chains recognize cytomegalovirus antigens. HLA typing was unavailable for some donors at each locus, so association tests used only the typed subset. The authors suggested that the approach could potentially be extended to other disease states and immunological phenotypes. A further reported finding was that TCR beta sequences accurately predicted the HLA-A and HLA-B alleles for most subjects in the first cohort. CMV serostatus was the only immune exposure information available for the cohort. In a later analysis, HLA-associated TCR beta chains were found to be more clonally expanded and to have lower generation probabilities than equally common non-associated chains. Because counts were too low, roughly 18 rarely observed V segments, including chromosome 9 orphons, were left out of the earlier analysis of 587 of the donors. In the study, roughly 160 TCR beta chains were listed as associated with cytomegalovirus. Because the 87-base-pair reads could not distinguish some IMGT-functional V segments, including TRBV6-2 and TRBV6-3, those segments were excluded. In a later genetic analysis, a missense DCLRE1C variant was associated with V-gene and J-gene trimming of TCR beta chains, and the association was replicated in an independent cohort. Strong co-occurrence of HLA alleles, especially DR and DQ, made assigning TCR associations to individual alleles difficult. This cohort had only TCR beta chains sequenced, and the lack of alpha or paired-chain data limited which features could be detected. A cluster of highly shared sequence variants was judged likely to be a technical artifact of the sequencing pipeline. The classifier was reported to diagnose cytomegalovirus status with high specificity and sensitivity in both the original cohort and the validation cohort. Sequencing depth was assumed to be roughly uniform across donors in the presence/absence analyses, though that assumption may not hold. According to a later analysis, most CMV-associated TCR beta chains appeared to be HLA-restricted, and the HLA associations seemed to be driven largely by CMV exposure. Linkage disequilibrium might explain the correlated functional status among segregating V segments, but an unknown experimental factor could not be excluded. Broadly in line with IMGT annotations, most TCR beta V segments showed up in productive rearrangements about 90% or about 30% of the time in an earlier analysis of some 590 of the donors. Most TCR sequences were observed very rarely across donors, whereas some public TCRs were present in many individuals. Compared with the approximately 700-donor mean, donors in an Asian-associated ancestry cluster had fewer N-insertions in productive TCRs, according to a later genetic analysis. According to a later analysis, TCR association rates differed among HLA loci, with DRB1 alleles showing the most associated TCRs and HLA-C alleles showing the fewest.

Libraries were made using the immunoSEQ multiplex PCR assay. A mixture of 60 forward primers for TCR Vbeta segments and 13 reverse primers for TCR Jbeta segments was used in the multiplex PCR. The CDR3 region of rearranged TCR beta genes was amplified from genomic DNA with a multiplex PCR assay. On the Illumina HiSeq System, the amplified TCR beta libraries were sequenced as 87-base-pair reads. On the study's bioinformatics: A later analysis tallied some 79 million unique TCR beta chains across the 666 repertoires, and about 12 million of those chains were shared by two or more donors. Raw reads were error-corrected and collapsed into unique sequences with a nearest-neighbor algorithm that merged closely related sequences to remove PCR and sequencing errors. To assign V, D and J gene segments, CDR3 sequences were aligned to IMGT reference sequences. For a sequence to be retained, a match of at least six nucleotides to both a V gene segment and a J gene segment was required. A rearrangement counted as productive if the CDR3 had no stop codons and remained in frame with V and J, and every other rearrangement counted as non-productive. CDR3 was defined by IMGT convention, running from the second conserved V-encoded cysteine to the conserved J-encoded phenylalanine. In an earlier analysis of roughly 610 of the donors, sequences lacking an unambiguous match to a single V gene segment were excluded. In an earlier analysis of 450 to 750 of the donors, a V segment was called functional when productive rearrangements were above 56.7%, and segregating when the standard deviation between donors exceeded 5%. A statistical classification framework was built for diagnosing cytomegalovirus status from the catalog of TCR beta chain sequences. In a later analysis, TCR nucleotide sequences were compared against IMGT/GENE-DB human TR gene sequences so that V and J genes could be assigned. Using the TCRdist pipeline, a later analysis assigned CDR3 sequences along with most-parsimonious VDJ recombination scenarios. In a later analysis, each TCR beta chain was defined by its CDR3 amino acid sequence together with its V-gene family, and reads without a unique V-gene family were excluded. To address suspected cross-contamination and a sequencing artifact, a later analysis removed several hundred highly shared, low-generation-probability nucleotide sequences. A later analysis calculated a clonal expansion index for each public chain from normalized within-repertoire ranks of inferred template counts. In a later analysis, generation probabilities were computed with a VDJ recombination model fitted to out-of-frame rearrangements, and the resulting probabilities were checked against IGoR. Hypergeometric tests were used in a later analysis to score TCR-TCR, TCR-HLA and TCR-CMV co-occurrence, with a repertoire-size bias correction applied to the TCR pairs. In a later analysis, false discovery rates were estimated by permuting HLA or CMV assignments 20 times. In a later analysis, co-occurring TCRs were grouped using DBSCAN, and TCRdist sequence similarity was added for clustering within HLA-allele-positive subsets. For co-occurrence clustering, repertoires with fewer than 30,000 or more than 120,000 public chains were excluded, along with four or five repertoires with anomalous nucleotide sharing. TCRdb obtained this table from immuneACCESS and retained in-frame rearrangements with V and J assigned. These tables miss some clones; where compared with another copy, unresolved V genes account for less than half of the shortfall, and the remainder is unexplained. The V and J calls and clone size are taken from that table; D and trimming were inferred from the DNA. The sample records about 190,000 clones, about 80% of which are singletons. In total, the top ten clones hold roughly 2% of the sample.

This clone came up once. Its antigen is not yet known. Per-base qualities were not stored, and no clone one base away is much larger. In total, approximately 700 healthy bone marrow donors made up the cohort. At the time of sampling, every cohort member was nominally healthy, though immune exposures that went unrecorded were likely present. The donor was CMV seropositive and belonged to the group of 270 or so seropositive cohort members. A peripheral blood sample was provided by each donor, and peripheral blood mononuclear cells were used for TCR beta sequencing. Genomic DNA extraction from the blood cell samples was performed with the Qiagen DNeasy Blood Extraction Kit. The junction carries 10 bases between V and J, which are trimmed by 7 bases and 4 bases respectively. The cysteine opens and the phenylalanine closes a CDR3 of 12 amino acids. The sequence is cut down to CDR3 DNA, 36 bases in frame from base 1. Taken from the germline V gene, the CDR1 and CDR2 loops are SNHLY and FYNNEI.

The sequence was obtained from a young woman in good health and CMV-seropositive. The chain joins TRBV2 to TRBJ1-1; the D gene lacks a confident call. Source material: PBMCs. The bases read TGTGCCAGCAAACGGTCCTTCACTGAAGCTTTCTTT. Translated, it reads CASKRSFTEAFF.